What follows is one T cell receptor (beta chain) and its context. This record comes from a study of OX40 agonist ivuxolimab in advanced cancers. Study in general: People who had prior anti-PD-1, anti-PD-L1 or anti-CTLA-4 therapy could take part, and about 40% had some.

Repertoires were generated with immunoSEQ multiplex PCR, while TCRdb's copy carries only in-frame clones and drops some. The sample yields approximately 90,000 clones, under 85% seen once. The germline gives CDR1 SGHNT, CDR2 YENEEA. The V gene lost 4 bases and the J gene lost 8 bases, with 18 bases spanning the gap. The CDR3 length is 15 residues. This chain uses TRBV11-3 with TRBJ2-1; D perhaps matches TRBD2 (6 bases). This TCR came from an adult with an advanced solid tumor such as melanoma, head and neck, liver or kidney cancer. Sample: CD4+ or CD8+ T cells sorted from blood, taken in a trial of the OX40 agonist ivuxolimab. CDR3: CASSSEDPGEDEQFF. For the CDR3, the DNA is TGTGCCAGCAGCTCGGAGGACCCGGGAGAAGATGAGCAGTTCTTC.